This T cell receptor beta chain was retrieved from a study of blood T cell repertoires in COVID-19. Study at large: Researchers got acute and convalescent COVID-19 samples from the United States, Italy and Spain. Sample material is recorded as cDNA or gDNA derived from T cells, B-cell-depleted T cells, or PBMCs.

Methods used by the authors: Estimated nucleated cell counts came from reference gene primer amplification. The table came from immunoSEQ multiplex PCR; TCRdb's copy has only in-frame clones and leaves some out. D and trimming were read from the DNA, whereas the V and J calls and clone size are those reported in that table. The table has roughly 92,000 clones, about nine tenths seen once; the top ten hold 4.5% to 6%. This CDR3 contains 14 residues. V lost 0 bases, J lost 6 bases, and 3 bases stayed unmatched. CDR1 is LGHNA and CDR2 is YSLEER in the germline V gene. The sequenced material came from peripheral blood. The TCR sequence derives from a woman older than 75 with acute or convalescent COVID-19. The rearrangement links TRBV4-3 to TRBJ2-3; the match to TRBD2 covers 7 bases. Written as DNA, the CDR3 is TGCGCCAGCAGCCAAGATGCGGGGGTGGATACGCAGTATTTT. This codes for CASSQDAGVDTQYF.